This T cell receptor beta chain was captured by sequencing in a study of T cells after yellow fever vaccination. Study-level points and caveats: CD4 and CD8 compartments shared a small share of clonotypes.

The CDR3 covers 18 residues. V gave up 3 bases and J gave up 5 bases; unmatched junction bases: 13. CDR1 and CDR2 from the germline V gene are SGDLS and YYNGEE. This clonotype was seen a few times. The target antigen is unknown. TCRdb re-called the 5' RACE reads through MiXCR, storing one row per CDR3 protein. The data show about 58,000 distinct CDR3 sequences, roughly 6.9% seen once. The sequences come from CD8+ T cells sorted from PBMCs, collected on the day of the first yellow fever vaccination. V gene TRBV9 combines with J gene TRBJ2-6; TRBD1 agrees at 8 bases. This TCR was recovered from a man between 18 and 29 years old who received the YFV17D yellow fever vaccine. The CDR3 reads CASSARTGIDLRANVLTF. CDR3 sequence (DNA): TGTGCCAGCAGCGCACGGACAGGGATAGACTTAAGGGCCAACGTCCTGACTTTC.